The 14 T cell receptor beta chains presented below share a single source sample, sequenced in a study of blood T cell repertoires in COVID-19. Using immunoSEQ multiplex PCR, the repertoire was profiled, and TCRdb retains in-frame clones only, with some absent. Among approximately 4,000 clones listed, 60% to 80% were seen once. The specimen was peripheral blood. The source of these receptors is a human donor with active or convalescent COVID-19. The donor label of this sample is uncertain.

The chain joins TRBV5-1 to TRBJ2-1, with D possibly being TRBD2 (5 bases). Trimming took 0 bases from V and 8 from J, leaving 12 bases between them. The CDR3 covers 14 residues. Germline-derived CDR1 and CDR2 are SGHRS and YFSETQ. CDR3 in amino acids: CASSLALVGDEQFF. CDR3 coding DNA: TGCGCCAGCAGCTTGGCACTAGTTGGCGATGAGCAGTTCTTC.

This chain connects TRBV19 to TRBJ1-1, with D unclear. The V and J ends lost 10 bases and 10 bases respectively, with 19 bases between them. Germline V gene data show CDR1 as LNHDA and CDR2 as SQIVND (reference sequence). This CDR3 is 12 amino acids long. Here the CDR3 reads CATRQAPGGAFF. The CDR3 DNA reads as TGTGCCACGAGACAAGCCCCAGGAGGAGCTTTCTTT.

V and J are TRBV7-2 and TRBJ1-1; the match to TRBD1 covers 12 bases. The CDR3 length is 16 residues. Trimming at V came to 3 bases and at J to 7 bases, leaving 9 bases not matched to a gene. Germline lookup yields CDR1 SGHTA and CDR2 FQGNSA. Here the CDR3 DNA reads TGTGCCAGCAGCTTCAGCAGGGACAGGGGGCGCATTGAAGCTTTCTTT. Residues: CASSFSRDRGRIEAFF.

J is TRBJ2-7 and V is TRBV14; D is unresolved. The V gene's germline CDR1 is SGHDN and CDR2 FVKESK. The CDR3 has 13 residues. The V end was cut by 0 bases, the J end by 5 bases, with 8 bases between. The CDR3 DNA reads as TGTGCCAGCAGCCAAGAACTATCCGACGAGCAGTACTTC. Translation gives CASSQELSDEQYF.

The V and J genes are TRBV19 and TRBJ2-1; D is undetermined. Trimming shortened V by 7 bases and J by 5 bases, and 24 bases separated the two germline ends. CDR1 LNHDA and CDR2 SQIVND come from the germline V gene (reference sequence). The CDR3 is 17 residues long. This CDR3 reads CASNSPRKADGDNEQFF. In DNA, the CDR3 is TGTGCCAGTAACTCCCCCCGGAAAGCCGACGGAGACAATGAGCAGTTCTTC.

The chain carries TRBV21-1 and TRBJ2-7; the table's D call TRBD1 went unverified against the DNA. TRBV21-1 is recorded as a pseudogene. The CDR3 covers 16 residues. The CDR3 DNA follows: TGTGCCAGCAGCAAACCCGGGACAGGGGTATCCTACGAGCAGTACTTC. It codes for CASSKPGTGVSYEQYF.

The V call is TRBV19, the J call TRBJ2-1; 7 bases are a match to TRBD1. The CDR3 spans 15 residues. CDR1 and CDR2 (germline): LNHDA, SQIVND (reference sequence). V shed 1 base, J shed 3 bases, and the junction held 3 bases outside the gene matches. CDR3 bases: TGTGCCAGTAGTATAGGCGGACAGGACTACAATGAGCAGTTCTTC. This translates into CASSIGGQDYNEQFF.

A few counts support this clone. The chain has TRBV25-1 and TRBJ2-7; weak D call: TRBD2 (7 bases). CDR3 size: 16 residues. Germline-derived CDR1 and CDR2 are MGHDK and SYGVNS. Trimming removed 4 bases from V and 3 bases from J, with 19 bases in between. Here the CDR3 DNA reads TGTGCCAGCAGTGTAAAGGAGGGAGGGGGTAGCTACGAGCAGTACTTC. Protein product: CASSVKEGGGSYEQYF.

As DNA, the CDR3 is TGTGCCAGCTCACCGATACCGGCCAGGGGGCAGGACACCATATATTTT. Protein: CASSPIPARGQDTIYF. The chain has TRBV18 and TRBJ1-3; TRBD1 matches at 8 bases. With 3 bases clipped from V and 8 bases from J, the junction kept 12 bases outside the gene matches. This CDR3 is built from 16 residues. From germline, CDR1 is KGHSH and CDR2 LQKENI.

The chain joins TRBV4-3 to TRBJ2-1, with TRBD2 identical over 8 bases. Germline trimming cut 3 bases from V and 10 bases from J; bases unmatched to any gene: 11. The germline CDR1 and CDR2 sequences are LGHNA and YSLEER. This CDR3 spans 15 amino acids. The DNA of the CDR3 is TGCGCCAGCAGCCACTCCACCGGGAGGGCGCGGGAGCAGTTCTTC. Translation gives CASSHSTGRAREQFF.

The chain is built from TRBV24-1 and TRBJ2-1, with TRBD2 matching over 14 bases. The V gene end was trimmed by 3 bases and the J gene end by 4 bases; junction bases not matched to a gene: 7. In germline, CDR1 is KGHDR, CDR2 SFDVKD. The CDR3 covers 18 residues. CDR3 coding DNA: TGTGCCACCAGTGATACAACGGGACTAGCGGGGGTATACAATGAGCAGTTCTTC. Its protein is CATSDTTGLAGVYNEQFF.

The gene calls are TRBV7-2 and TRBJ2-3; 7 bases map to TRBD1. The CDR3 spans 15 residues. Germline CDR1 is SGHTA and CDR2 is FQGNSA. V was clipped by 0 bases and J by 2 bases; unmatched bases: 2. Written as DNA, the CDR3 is TGTGCCAGCAGCTTAGCAGACAGGGCCACAGATACGCAGTATTTT. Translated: CASSLADRATDTQYF.

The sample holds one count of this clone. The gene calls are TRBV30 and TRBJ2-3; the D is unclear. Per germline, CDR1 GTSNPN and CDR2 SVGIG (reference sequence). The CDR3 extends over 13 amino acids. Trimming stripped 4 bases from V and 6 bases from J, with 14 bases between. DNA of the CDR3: TGTGCCTGGAACCGGAACTCCAGGGATACGCAGTATTTT. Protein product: CAWNRNSRDTQYF.

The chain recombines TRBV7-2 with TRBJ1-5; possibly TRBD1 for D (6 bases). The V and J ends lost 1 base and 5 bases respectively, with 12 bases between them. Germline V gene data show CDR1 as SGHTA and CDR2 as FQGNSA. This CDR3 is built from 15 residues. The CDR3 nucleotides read TGTGCCAGCAGCTTAGAGGGGGGGTTTGATCAGCCCCAGCATTTT. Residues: CASSLEGGFDQPQHF.